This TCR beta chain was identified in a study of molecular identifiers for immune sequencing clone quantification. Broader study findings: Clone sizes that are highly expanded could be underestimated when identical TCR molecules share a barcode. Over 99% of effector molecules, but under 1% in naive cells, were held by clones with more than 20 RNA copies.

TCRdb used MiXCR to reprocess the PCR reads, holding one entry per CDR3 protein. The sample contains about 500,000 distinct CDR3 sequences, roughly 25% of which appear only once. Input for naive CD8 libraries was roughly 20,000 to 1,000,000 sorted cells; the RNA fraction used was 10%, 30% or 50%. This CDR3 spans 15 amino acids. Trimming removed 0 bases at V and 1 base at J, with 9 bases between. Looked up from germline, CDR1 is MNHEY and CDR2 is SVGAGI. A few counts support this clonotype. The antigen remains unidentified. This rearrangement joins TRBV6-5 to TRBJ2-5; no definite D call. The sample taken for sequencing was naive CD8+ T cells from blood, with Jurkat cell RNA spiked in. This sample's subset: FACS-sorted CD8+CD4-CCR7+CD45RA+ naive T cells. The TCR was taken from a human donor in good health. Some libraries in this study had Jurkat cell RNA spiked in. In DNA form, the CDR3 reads TGTGCCAGCAGTTACTCGATGGGCCTCCAAGAGACCCAGTACTTC. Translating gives CASSYSMGLQETQYF.